This T cell receptor (beta chain) comes out of a study of blood T cell repertoires in COVID-19. The CDR3 runs to 16 residues. The germline V gene has CDR1 LGHDT and CDR2 YNNKEL (reference sequence). V lost 1 base and J lost 4; bases outside the gene matches: 6. Self-reported history from a screening survey and questionnaire set each donor's cohort. Generated by immunoSEQ multiplex PCR, the TCRdb table keeps only in-frame clones and is missing some. The sample has roughly 200,000 clones, 82% seen once. This receptor was identified in a woman aged 55-75 years with acute COVID-19. Sequencing was done on a sample of PBMCs or T cells enriched from blood (not recorded which). J is TRBJ2-2 and V is TRBV3-1 (or the pseudogene TRBV3-2); 7 positions match TRBD2. CDR3 sequence (DNA): TGTGCCAGCAGCCAAGGGATGGCGGGGGTCACCGGGGAGCTGTTTTTT. It translates to CASSQGMAGVTGELFF.